In this sample, the clone carrying this T cell receptor (beta chain) turned up once. The antigen is not known. This sample was taken from a study of T cell responses to AZD1222 COVID-19 vaccine. Overall study findings and caveats: Most donors were white British, females outnumbered males, and clonal diversity was possibly underestimated. With dominance at 160-218 and 743-854, vaccine-associated CD4 TCRs spanned spike. It was only after the peak T cell response that any repertoires were sampled. Regions left unmutated in variants are reportedly the target of nearly half of spike-specific TCRs.

The method was immunoSEQ multiplex PCR; TCRdb's version includes in-frame clones alone and lacks a portion of them. The sample lists roughly 140,000 clones, around 86% occurring once. This CDR3 region has 11 residues. The V gene's germline CDR1 is GTSNPN and CDR2 SVGIG (reference sequence). V dropped 6 bases and J dropped 6 bases, with 9 bases sitting between them. The material sequenced was peripheral blood, taken 28 days after the second AZD1222 dose. The rearrangement links TRBV30 to TRBJ2-1; TRBD1 or TRBD2 may be the D gene (5 bases each). The sequence was obtained from an adult who received the AZD1222 COVID-19 vaccine. The CDR3 here is CACEGRNEQFF. The CDR3 nucleotides read TGTGCCTGTGAGGGGCGCAATGAGCAGTTCTTC.